This T cell receptor beta chain is from a study of OX40 agonist ivuxolimab in advanced cancers. In the study overall: The dose-escalation group included hepatocellular carcinoma, melanoma, renal cell carcinoma and head and neck cancer. Those enrolled were 70% to 85% male, with a mean age of roughly 62 years and ages from roughly 20 to 85.

Sequenced by immunoSEQ multiplex PCR; TCRdb stores in-frame clones only, minus some. In the table there are nearly 70,000 clones, under 90% of which are singletons. V was cut by 0 bases and J by 6 bases, with 9 bases left in between. This CDR3 is built from 13 residues. In germline, CDR1 is SGHVS, CDR2 FNYEAQ. The sample was CD4+ or CD8+ T cells sorted from blood, taken in a trial of the OX40 agonist ivuxolimab. This clonotype was obtained from an adult with an advanced solid tumor such as melanoma, head and neck, liver or kidney cancer. The chain is built from TRBV7-6 and TRBJ2-7; the D call may be TRBD1 or TRBD2 (5 bases each). The CDR3 region is CASSLAAGTEQYF. The CDR3 nucleotides are TGTGCCAGCAGCTTAGCAGCCGGGACCGAGCAGTACTTC.